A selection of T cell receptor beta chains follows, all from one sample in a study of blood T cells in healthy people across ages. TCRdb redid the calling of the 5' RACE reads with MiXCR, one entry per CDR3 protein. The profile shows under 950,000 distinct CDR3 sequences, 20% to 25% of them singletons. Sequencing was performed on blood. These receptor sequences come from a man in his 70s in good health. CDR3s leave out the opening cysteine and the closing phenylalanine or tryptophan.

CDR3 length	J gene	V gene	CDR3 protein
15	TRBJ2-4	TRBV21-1	ASSKLGFSLAKNIQY
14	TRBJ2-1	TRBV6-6	ASSSRVAGGDNEQF
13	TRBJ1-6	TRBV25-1	ASSDATGGISPLH
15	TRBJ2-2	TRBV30	ALGRGLTPRLVGELF
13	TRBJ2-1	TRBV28	ASSLPGTSGNEQF
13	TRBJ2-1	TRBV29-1	SISREAGSYNEQF
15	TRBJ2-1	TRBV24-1	ATSDLTSGLRDNEQF
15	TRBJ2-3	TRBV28	ASSLFNLAGLTDTQY
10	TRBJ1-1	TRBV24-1	ATSDFGQVAF
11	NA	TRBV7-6	ASSPTGSYEQY
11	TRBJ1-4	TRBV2	AIEGRSNEKLF
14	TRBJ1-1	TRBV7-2	ASSLVSNYLNTEAF
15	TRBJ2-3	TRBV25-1	ASSEWFSGENTDTQY
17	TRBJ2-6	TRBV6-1	ASSEALFMGDSGANVLT
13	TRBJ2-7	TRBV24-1	ATSSTGALSYEQY
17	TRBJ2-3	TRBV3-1	ASSQWPRLAGGSTDTQY
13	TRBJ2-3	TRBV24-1	ATSDPGTPRDTQY
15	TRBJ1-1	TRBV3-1	ASSTLGTGRASAEAF
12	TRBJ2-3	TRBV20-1	SAKSGGAEDTQY
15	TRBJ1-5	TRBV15	ATSRGGGNSGNQPQH
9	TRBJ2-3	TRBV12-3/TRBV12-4	ASMRVDTQY
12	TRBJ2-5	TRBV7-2	ASRRGPNQETQY
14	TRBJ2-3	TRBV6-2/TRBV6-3	ASSYKDSGSEDTQY
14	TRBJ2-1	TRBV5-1	TSSLARDRGVNEQF
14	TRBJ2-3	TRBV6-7	ARVRGLAGGRDTQY
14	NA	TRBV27	ASRRPGGRERYEQY
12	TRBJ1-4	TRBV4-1	ASSQDSSWEKLF
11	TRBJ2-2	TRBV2	ASKTDYTGELF
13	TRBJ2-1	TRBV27	ASSQSRGTYSEQF
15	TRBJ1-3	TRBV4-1	ASSQHLSEELGNTIY
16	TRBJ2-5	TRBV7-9	ASTVGLVGQGKQETQY
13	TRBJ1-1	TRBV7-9	ASSSDRTGHTEAF
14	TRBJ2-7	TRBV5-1	ASSLIRAEGSYEQY
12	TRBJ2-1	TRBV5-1	ASSLPTGGNEQF
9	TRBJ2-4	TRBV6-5	ASRDGNIQY
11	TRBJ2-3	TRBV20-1	SARGHVGDTQY
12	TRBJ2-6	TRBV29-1	SASSPAGANVLT
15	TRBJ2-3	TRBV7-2	ASSFPTSGRDTDTQY
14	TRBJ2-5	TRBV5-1	ASSLVGTDIQETQY
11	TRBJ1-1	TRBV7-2	ASSQTQGTEAF
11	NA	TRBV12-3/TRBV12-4	ASRPAGAETQY
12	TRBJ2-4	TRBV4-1	ASSQGLFGNIQY
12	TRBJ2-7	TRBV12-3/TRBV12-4	ASSLMSASYEQY
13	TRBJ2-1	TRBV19	ASSLQGRSYNEQF
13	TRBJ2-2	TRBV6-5	AAQKMGANTGELF
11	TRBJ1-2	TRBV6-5	ASSYGLRDGYT
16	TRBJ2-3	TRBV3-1	ASSQDVGLAGGSYTQY
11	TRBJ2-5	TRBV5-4	ATKRSSQEAQY
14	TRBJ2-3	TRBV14	ASSLQGRLSTDTQY
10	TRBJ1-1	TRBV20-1	AAGQSNTEAF
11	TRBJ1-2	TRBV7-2	ASSPQGQSGYT
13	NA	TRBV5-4	ASSLGVAKQEEQF